A selection of T cell receptor beta chains follows, all from one sample in a study of blood T cell repertoires in COVID-19. The data were produced by immunoSEQ multiplex PCR, yet TCRdb's version contains in-frame clones alone and is incomplete. The sample has 60,000 to 75,000 clones, roughly 80% seen once; the top ten hold 6.4%. Sequenced sample: peripheral blood. The receptors derive from a woman in her forties or fifties with active or convalescent COVID-19. Both conserved end residues are part of each CDR3. Fields, in order: J gene, V gene, clone size, D gene, CDR3 DNA, CDR3 protein. D genes are given only for firm matches. Size tells how often a clone was seen (once, few, many) or the class of an expanded clone, and some rows leave it out.

TRBJ1-2,TRBV6-5,.,.,TGTGCCAGCGGGGACTCCGAGCCGTATGGCTACACCTTC,CASGDSEPYGYTF
TRBJ2-1,TRBV5-6,.,.,TGTGCCAGCAGACGTATAAGCGGTGAGCAGTTCTTC,CASRRISGEQFF
TRBJ1-1,TRBV27,few,TRBD1,TGTGCCAGCAGCCACCCCACAGGGGACGCTTTCTTT,CASSHPTGDAFF
TRBJ2-5,TRBV20-1,.,.,TGCAGTGCTAGTCCGACCGGGGACCAAGAGACCCAGTACTTC,CSASPTGDQETQYF
TRBJ2-1,TRBV12-3/TRBV12-4,.,TRBD2,TGTGCCAGCAGCCAGACTAGCGGCACCCTGCGGATCTTC,CASSQTSGTLRIF
TRBJ1-2,TRBV11-2,.,.,TGTGCCAGCAGCTTACCCCCGGGGGGGACAATCTATGGCTACACCTTC,CASSLPPGGTIYGYTF
TRBJ2-1,TRBV4-1,medium-sized,.,TGCGCCAGCAGCCAATATGTTAGCGGAACCTACAATGAGCAGTTCTTC,CASSQYVSGTYNEQFF
TRBJ2-6,TRBV5-8,.,TRBD2,TGTGCCAGCAGTCGTCATGGGGGGGCTGGGGCCAACGTCCTGACTTTC,CASSRHGGAGANVLTF
TRBJ2-7,TRBV7-3,.,TRBD2,TGTGCCAGCAGCTTAACCCAAGGTACTAGCGGGTTCTCCTACGAGCAGTACTTC,CASSLTQGTSGFSYEQYF
TRBJ1-2,TRBV5-1,.,.,TGCGCCAGCAGCTTGTCGTTGGCAGGCAGTGGCTACACCTTC,CASSLSLAGSGYTF
TRBJ2-5,TRBV7-2,.,TRBD2,TGTGCCAGCGGGGGAAGCGGGAGGCTTTGGGAGACCCAGTACTTC,CASGGSGRLWETQYF
TRBJ1-1,TRBV7-2,.,TRBD1,TGTGCCAGCAGCTTAGCCGCCCAGACAGGGGCGGCTTTCTTT,CASSLAAQTGAAFF
TRBJ2-7,TRBV5-1,.,TRBD2,TGCGCCAGCAGCCGAGAAACTAGCGCTTCCTACGAGCAGTACTTC,CASSRETSASYEQYF
TRBJ1-6,TRBV25-1,.,TRBD1,TGTGCCAGCAGTGGGCATGGGGACAGGGGGCTTTCACCCCTCCACTTT,CASSGHGDRGLSPLHF
TRBJ1-5,TRBV11-2,few,.,TGTGCCAGCAGCCCGGGACTACGTTCCGGCAATCAGCCCCAGCATTTT,CASSPGLRSGNQPQHF
TRBJ2-2,TRBV6-2/TRBV6-3,.,TRBD1,TGTGCCAGCAGTTACTCGCGGACAGGCGGTTACACCGGGGAGCTGTTTTTT,CASSYSRTGGYTGELFF
TRBJ1-5,TRBV19,.,.,TGTGCCAGTAGTATAGATGCCAGGCCCCATCAGCCCCAGCATTTT,CASSIDARPHQPQHF
TRBJ1-1,TRBV2,medium-sized,.,TGTGCCAGCAGTGAACTACGTATAGAGTCCACTGAAGCTTTCTTT,CASSELRIESTEAFF
TRBJ2-3,TRBV11-3,once,TRBD2,TGTGCCAGCAGCCCAGGACTAGCGGGAGAAGATACGCAGTATTTT,CASSPGLAGEDTQYF
TRBJ2-3,TRBV5-6,.,TRBD2,TGTGCCAGCAGCTCTCGACTAGCGAGTATCACAGATACGCAGTATTTT,CASSSRLASITDTQYF
TRBJ2-7,TRBV27,.,TRBD1,TGTGCCAGCAGTTTAAGGGGGCGCAGCTCCTACGAGCAGTACTTC,CASSLRGRSSYEQYF
TRBJ2-3,TRBV24-1,.,TRBD1,TGTGCCACCGGACTTCGACAGGGGGGCACAGATACGCAGTATTTT,CATGLRQGGTDTQYF
TRBJ2-1,TRBV12-3/TRBV12-4,few,.,TGTGCCAGCAGTTTTGCAGAAGACAATGAGCAGTTCTTC,CASSFAEDNEQFF
TRBJ2-7,TRBV20-1,.,.,TGCAGTGCTCTCCGGGGGTACGAGCAGTACTTC,CSALRGYEQYF
TRBJ1-2,TRBV18,.,.,TGTGCCAGCTCACTTGGGTTCGGGTCTGGCTACACCTTC,CASSLGFGSGYTF
TRBJ1-5,TRBV9,.,TRBD1,TGTGCCAGCAGCCCGAGGCAGGGGGCGAATCAGCCCCAGCATTTT,CASSPRQGANQPQHF
TRBJ1-2,TRBV10-3,.,.,TGTGCCATCAGTATACAGGGAGATCACGGCTACACCTTC,CAISIQGDHGYTF
TRBJ1-1,TRBV19,.,TRBD1,TGTGCCAGTACACCAAGGACAGGGGCGAACACTGAAGCTTTCTTT,CASTPRTGANTEAFF
TRBJ2-7,TRBV30,once,.,TGTGCCTGGAGTGCTCCTTCTCCCTACGAGCAGTACTTC,CAWSAPSPYEQYF
TRBJ2-3,TRBV2,.,TRBD1,TGTGCCAGCGGCTTCGACAGGGGCAAGACAGATACGCAGTATTTT,CASGFDRGKTDTQYF
TRBJ1-2,TRBV20-1,.,.,TGCAGTGCTGGGCAAGTTGGTGGCTACACCTTC,CSAGQVGGYTF
TRBJ1-2,TRBV6-5,.,TRBD1,TGTGCCAGCGGGACAGCATACGACTATGGCTACACCTTC,CASGTAYDYGYTF
TRBJ2-7,TRBV6-5,.,.,TGTGCCAGCAGTTATGGGACTGCTGCCTACGAGCAGTACTTC,CASSYGTAAYEQYF
TRBJ2-7,TRBV6-2/TRBV6-3,.,TRBD1,TGTGCCAGCAGCAGACCGGGGACAGGCTACGAGCAGTACTTC,CASSRPGTGYEQYF
TRBJ2-7,TRBV27,.,TRBD1,TGTGCCAGCAGTTTAAACAGGGGATCCTACGAGCAGTACTTC,CASSLNRGSYEQYF
TRBJ1-2,TRBV9,.,.,TGTGCCAGCAGCCCACGGACAGTGGCTAATGGCTACACCTTC,CASSPRTVANGYTF
TRBJ2-2,TRBV24-1,.,.,TGTGCCACCAGTGATTCAACGGGGGACCGGGAGCTGTTTTTT,CATSDSTGDRELFF
TRBJ1-6,TRBV6-6,.,.,TGTGCCAGCAGTTACGATAACAGGGTTTCACCCCTCCACTTT,CASSYDNRVSPLHF
TRBJ2-5,TRBV5-1,.,TRBD2,TGCGCCAGCAGCTCCGGGACTAGCGGCGAGACCCAGTACTTC,CASSSGTSGETQYF
TRBJ1-4,TRBV27,.,.,TGTGCCAGCAGTTTGTCCCAGGGGTGGAACGAAAAACTGTTTTTT,CASSLSQGWNEKLFF
TRBJ1-6,TRBV23-1,.,.,TGCGCCAGCAGAACAGGGACCTATAATTCACCCCTCCACTTT,CASRTGTYNSPLHF
TRBJ1-2,TRBV7-9,few,TRBD1,TGTGCCAGCAGCCGGACAGGGACTACTGGCTACACCTTC,CASSRTGTTGYTF
TRBJ1-5,TRBV6-5,.,.,TGTGCCAGCAGCCGAAGCTTTAATCAGCCCCAGCATTTT,CASSRSFNQPQHF
TRBJ2-5,TRBV4-3,.,.,TGCGCCAGCAGCCAAGGGCTACAGGGTCGGGGAGAGACCCAGTACTTC,CASSQGLQGRGETQYF
TRBJ1-4,TRBV18,.,TRBD1,TGTGCCAGCTCCCGTACTTTCCTGCCGGGACAGGGGGTTTCAAATGAAAAACTGTTTTTT,CASSRTFLPGQGVSNEKLFF
TRBJ1-5,TRBV27,.,TRBD1,TGTGCCAGCAGTTTATTGGCCCCCTATACAGGGGTCGTCCGGTTTGAGCCCCAGCATTTT,CASSLLAPYTGVVRFEPQHF
TRBJ1-2,TRBV4-1,.,TRBD1,TGCGCCAGCAGCCCAAGAGTGCAGACAGGGGGGAACTATGGCTACACCTTC,CASSPRVQTGGNYGYTF
TRBJ1-2,TRBV6-6,.,.,TGTGCCGCCAGCAGCACGGGGGGCCTCTATGGCTACACCTTC,CAASSTGGLYGYTF
TRBJ2-2,TRBV19,.,TRBD2,TGTGCCAGTAGTACAAAGGGACTAGGTGGCACCGGGGAGCTGTTTTTT,CASSTKGLGGTGELFF
TRBJ1-5,TRBV21-1,once,.,TGTGCCAGCAGCAAAGGCTACAATCAGCCCCAGCATTTT,CASSKGYNQPQHF
TRBJ1-5,TRBV7-3,.,.,TGTGCCAGCATCTACAACTGGGGGGGCCCAAATCCCAATCAGCCCCAGCATTTT,CASIYNWGGPNPNQPQHF
TRBJ1-2,TRBV6-5,.,TRBD1,TGTGCCAGCAGTCCCATACAGGGGGCTCTCGATGGCTACACCTTC,CASSPIQGALDGYTF
TRBJ1-4,TRBV3-1/TRBV3-2,once,.,TGTGCCAGCAGCCAAGGAGGTGAAAAACTGTTTTTT,CASSQGGEKLFF
TRBJ2-1,TRBV30,.,.,TGTGCCTGGAGTGTAAGAGGAGTAGTCGTCGGTGAGCAGTTCTTC,CAWSVRGVVVGEQFF
TRBJ1-2,TRBV7-2,.,.,TGTGCCAGCAGCCCTCTACAGGACTATGGCTACACCTTC,CASSPLQDYGYTF
TRBJ1-2,TRBV5-4,.,.,TGTGCCAGCAGCTTTGCGTCGAACTATGGCTACACCTTC,CASSFASNYGYTF
TRBJ2-1,TRBV2,few,TRBD2,TGTGCCAGCAAATTCACTAGCGGGAGGGTTAATGAGCAGTTCTTC,CASKFTSGRVNEQFF